These 28 T cell receptor beta chains were sequenced from one sample in a study of T cell responses to AZD1222 COVID-19 vaccine. This table comes from immunoSEQ multiplex PCR, and its TCRdb copy is limited to in-frame clones, with some not included. Counted here are about 160,000 clones, 88% occurring once; the ten biggest clones make up roughly 4.3%. The material was peripheral blood, obtained 28 days after the second AZD1222 dose. The receptor source for this set is an adult who received the AZD1222 COVID-19 vaccine.

The genes are TRBV13 and TRBJ2-7; possible D gene TRBD1, 7 bases. V was clipped by 2 bases and J by 0 bases, with 14 bases between them. The CDR3 runs to 16 residues. The germline V gene encodes CDR1 PRHDT and CDR2 FYEKMQ (reference sequence). CDR3 nucleotide sequence: TGTGCCAGCAGCTTACATACAGGGGAGGTCTCCTACGAGCAGTACTTC. Protein sequence: CASSLHTGEVSYEQYF.

J is TRBJ1-2 and V is TRBV5-4; TRBD1 might be the D (5 bases). The germline V gene encodes CDR1 SGHNT and CDR2 YYREEE (reference sequence). The CDR3 runs 17 residues. Trimming stripped 2 bases from V and 4 bases from J, with 21 bases between. Here the CDR3 DNA reads TGTGCCAGCAGCTTACCCCCCCTCGGGGGAAACTTCTATGGCTACACCTTC. This translates into CASSLPPLGGNFYGYTF.

The J gene is TRBJ1-1, the V gene TRBV5-6; D gene unclear. Germline CDR1 is SGHDT and CDR2 is YYEEEE. The CDR3 has 15 amino acids. Trimming stripped 1 base from V and 0 bases from J, with 10 bases between. The CDR3 DNA sequence: TGTGCCAGCAGCTTGAACCCTCTTATGAACACTGAAGCTTTCTTT. It translates to CASSLNPLMNTEAFF.

CDR3 nucleotides: TGTGCCAGCAGGCCCACCAAACGGGCCATGGATAATGAAGCTTTCTTT. Its translation is CASRPTKRAMDNEAFF. The chain joins TRBV7-9 to TRBJ1-1, with unresolved D. The CDR3 loop spans 16 amino acids. Germline V gene lookup returns CDR1 SEHNR and CDR2 FQNEAQ (reference sequence). Trimming stripped 6 bases from V and 7 bases from J, with 24 bases between.

The chain recombines TRBV7-9 with TRBJ2-5; the D call may be TRBD1 or TRBD2 (5 bases each). CDR1 is SEHNR, CDR2 FQNEAQ, per germline (reference sequence). The CDR3 is made up of 13 amino acids. V was cut by 6 bases and J by 2 bases, with 10 bases left in between. CDR3 DNA sequence: TGTGCCAGCAGTGGGACGGATCAAGAGACCCAGTACTTC. This encodes CASSGTDQETQYF.

The chain carries TRBV6-5 and TRBJ2-2; D may be TRBD2 (5 bases). V was clipped by 0 bases and J by 1 base, with 6 bases between them. This CDR3 contains 15 residues. Germline V lookup: CDR1 MNHEY, CDR2 SVGAGI. The CDR3 sequence is CASSYSRVNTGELFF. CDR3 bases: TGTGCCAGCAGTTACTCGAGGGTGAACACCGGGGAGCTGTTTTTT.

This clone was observed a handful of times. The chain has TRBV19 and TRBJ1-1; D might be TRBD1 (6 bases). The CDR3 is made up of 14 amino acids. Germline V gives CDR1 LNHDA, CDR2 SQIVND (reference sequence). V shed 5 bases and J shed 0 bases, with 10 bases lying between them. As DNA, the CDR3 is TGTGCCAGTAGTCCAGGGACACTGAACACTGAAGCTTTCTTT. It is translated as CASSPGTLNTEAFF.

The chain combines TRBV7-9 with TRBJ1-1; D is ambiguous. The V end was cut by 1 base, the J end by 6 bases, with 9 bases between. The length of the CDR3 is 13 residues. CDR1 SEHNR and CDR2 FQNEAQ come from the germline V gene (reference sequence). The CDR3 reads CASSLVLDSEAFF. For the CDR3, the DNA is TGTGCCAGCAGCTTAGTACTGGACTCTGAAGCTTTCTTT. Using reference TRBV7-9 and TRBJ1-1 for the parts outside the CDR3, the full variable domain is DTGVSQNPRHKITKRGQNVTFRCDPISEHNRLYWYRQTLGQGPEFLTYFQNEAQLEKSRLLSDRFSAERPKGSFSTLEIQRTEQGDSAMYLCASSLVLDSEAFFGQGTRLTVV.

This clone was seen only once. The chain couples TRBV5-6 to TRBJ2-7; unclear D gene. Germline loops: CDR1 SGHDT, CDR2 YYEEEE. V lost 0 bases and J 1 base, leaving 11 bases between the germline ends. The CDR3 covers 15 residues. CDR3 coding DNA: TGTGCCAGCAGCTTGGATCCGACCGGTTCCTACGAGCAGTACTTC. Translation: CASSLDPTGSYEQYF.

The chain is built from TRBV12-5 and TRBJ2-7, with D possibly being TRBD1 or TRBD2 (5 bases each). V lost 4 bases, J lost 0 bases, and 10 bases lay in between. Germline V gene data show CDR1 as LGHNT and CDR2 as FRNRAP. The CDR3 is 14 residues long. CDR3 loop: CASGSREFSYEQYF. The CDR3 DNA reads as TGTGCTAGTGGTTCCAGGGAGTTCTCCTACGAGCAGTACTTC.

The rearrangement links TRBV7-7 to TRBJ1-6, with D possibly matching TRBD1 (5 bases). There are 13 residues in the CDR3. Germline V CDR1 and CDR2: SSHAT, FNYEAQ (reference sequence). The ends were cut back, 2 bases at V and 10 bases at J, with 9 bases in the middle. This chain's CDR3 is CASSLSQASPLHF. The CDR3 DNA reads as TGTGCCAGCAGCTTATCACAGGCCTCACCCCTCCACTTT. The whole variable domain, remainder taken from reference TRBV7-7 and TRBJ1-6, is GAGVSQSPRYKVTKRGQDVTLRCDPISSHATLYWYQQALGQGPEFLTYFNYEAQPDKSGLPSDRFSAERPEGSISTLTIQRTEQRDSAMYRCASSLSQASPLHFGNGTRLTVT.

This rearrangement joins TRBV2 to TRBJ2-1, with D perhaps matching TRBD1 (5 bases). Germline V gene lookup returns CDR1 SNHLY and CDR2 FYNNEI. CDR3 length equals 13 residues. Deletions cut 2 bases from V and 9 bases from J, with 11 bases between. CDR3 DNA sequence: TGTGCCAGCAGTGAATTAGCAGGGATTGAGCAGTTCTTC. This codes for CASSELAGIEQFF.

The chain employs TRBV6-5 and TRBJ1-1; 7 bases align to TRBD1. The CDR3 runs to 13 residues. With V trimmed by 8 bases and J by 5 bases, 8 bases remained unmatched. Germline lookup yields CDR1 MNHEY and CDR2 SVGAGI. The chain's CDR3 is CASRRGLVTEAFF. Here the CDR3 DNA reads TGTGCCAGCCGGAGGGGGCTGGTTACTGAAGCTTTCTTT.

The CDR3 spells CASSDQNEKLFF. CDR3 nucleotides: TGTGCCAGCAGCGACCAAAATGAAAAACTGTTTTTT. V gene TRBV9 combines with J gene TRBJ1-4, with no clear D. Trimming took off 3 bases at V and 5 bases at J, with 5 bases between the two ends. Per germline, CDR1 SGDLS and CDR2 YYNGEE. This CDR3 region has 12 residues.

This clone has a single count. This sequence joins TRBV19 and TRBJ1-4; 8 bases agree with TRBD1. J gave up 7 bases and V 8 bases, and 9 bases lay outside the gene matches. CDR3 length: 14 residues. Germline V lookup: CDR1 LNHDA, CDR2 SQIVND (reference sequence). The CDR3 loop is CASSRGTGGEKLFF. CDR3 in DNA: TGTGCCAGTTCAAGGGGGACAGGCGGTGAAAAACTGTTTTTT.

The gene calls are TRBV6-2 or TRBV6-3 and TRBJ2-1; D perhaps matches TRBD2 (5 bases). The CDR3 consists of 15 residues. CDR1 MNHEY and CDR2 SVGEGT come from the germline V gene. V lost 4 bases and J 5 bases, leaving 15 bases between the germline ends. The CDR3 here is CASSSPDLANNEQFF. The CDR3 DNA reads TGTGCCAGCAGTTCCCCGGACCTAGCCAACAATGAGCAGTTCTTC.

The rearrangement joins TRBV7-2 to TRBJ2-3; 11 bases are shared with TRBD2. CDR1 is SGHTA, CDR2 FQGNSA, per germline. CDR3 length equals 14 residues. Trimming at V came to 8 bases and at J to 2 bases, leaving 3 bases not matched to a gene. DNA of the CDR3: TGTGCCAGCCAACTAGCGGGGGTCACAGATACGCAGTATTTT. As protein: CASQLAGVTDTQYF.

This clone was recorded a few times. The gene calls are TRBV5-1 and TRBJ1-1; the D gene is possibly TRBD1 (5 bases). Germline V gene sequence: CDR1 SGHRS, CDR2 YFSETQ. Trimming removed 4 bases at V and 8 bases at J, with 12 bases between. The CDR3 loop spans 12 amino acids. CDR3 DNA: TGCGCCAGCAGCCACCAGGGAGTCGAAGCTTTCTTT. This translates into CASSHQGVEAFF.

The chain combines TRBV6-4 with TRBJ2-6, with 7 bases lining up with TRBD2. The CDR3 is 17 residues long. Unmatched junction bases numbered 5, after V lost 1 base and J lost 2 bases. Germline lookup yields CDR1 MRHNA and CDR2 SNTAGT. The CDR3 spells CASSDYPGGTGANVLTF. The CDR3 region has the DNA TGTGCCAGCAGTGACTACCCCGGGGGGACTGGGGCCAACGTCCTGACTTTC.

The chain carries TRBV6-1 and TRBJ2-4; D is unresolved. The CDR3 totals 16 residues. CDR1 and CDR2 (germline): MNHNS, SASEGT. V was cut by 2 bases and J by 0 bases, with 11 bases left in between. DNA of the CDR3: TGTGCCAGCAGTGAAACAACCCTGCTAGCCAAAAACATTCAGTACTTC. Translated: CASSETTLLAKNIQYF.

This chain links TRBV12-3 or TRBV12-4 with TRBJ2-3; D not certain. This CDR3 spans 12 amino acids. Trimming stripped 5 bases from V and 1 base from J, with 4 bases between. The CDR3 DNA is TGTGCCAGCAGTGCAGGCACAGATACGCAGTATTTT. Protein product: CASSAGTDTQYF.

This chain joins TRBV7-2 and TRBJ2-1; D gene ambiguous. Trimming removed 4 bases at V and 4 bases at J, with 8 bases between. The CDR3 length is 13 residues. Germline V gene lookup returns CDR1 SGHTA and CDR2 FQGNSA. CDR3 sequence reads: CASSSSKYNEQFF. The DNA for the CDR3 is TGTGCCAGCAGCTCGAGTAAATACAATGAGCAGTTCTTC.

The chain uses TRBV18 and TRBJ1-1; 7 bases agree with TRBD1. This CDR3 contains 18 residues. V was pared by 2 bases and J by 4 bases, with 16 bases of the junction left unmatched. Germline assignment: CDR1 KGHSH and CDR2 LQKENI. DNA for the CDR3: TGTGCCAGCTCACCATCGACCCTAGACAGTTCAGGGGGCACTGAAGCTTTCTTT. It specifies CASSPSTLDSSGGTEAFF.

The J gene is TRBJ1-5, the V gene TRBV25-1; D gene ambiguous. V dropped 2 bases and J dropped 4 bases, with 9 bases sitting between them. Germline CDR1 reads MGHDK; CDR2 reads SYGVNS. The CDR3 has 14 amino acids. The DNA for the CDR3 is TGTGCCAGCAGTGAACTCCCGTCAAATCAGCCCCAGCATTTT. As protein: CASSELPSNQPQHF.

The V and J genes are TRBV6-5 and TRBJ2-7; D ambiguous. V was cut by 2 bases and J by 0 bases, with 11 bases left in between. From germline, CDR1 is MNHEY and CDR2 SVGAGI. The CDR3 covers 15 residues. CDR3: CASSYADVHSYEQYF. The DNA for the CDR3 is TGTGCCAGCAGTTACGCGGACGTACACTCCTACGAGCAGTACTTC.

The genes are TRBV4-3 and TRBJ1-6; a weak D match, TRBD1 (5 bases). CDR1 is LGHNA, CDR2 YSLEER, per germline. The CDR3 has 16 amino acids. The germline V and J ends were trimmed by 0 bases and 7 bases, with 13 bases remaining between them. In nucleotides, the CDR3 is TGCGCCAGCAGCCAAGATGGAAACAGGCGCAATTCACCCCTCCACTTT. Its translation: CASSQDGNRRNSPLHF.

V is TRBV5-1 and J is TRBJ2-5; no reliable D call. This CDR3 spans 13 amino acids. Trimming removed 4 bases from V and 0 bases from J, with 7 bases in between. CDR1 and CDR2 from the germline V gene are SGHRS and YFSETQ. CDR3 bases: TGCGCCAGCAGCCTCACGTACCAAGAGACCCAGTACTTC. Translated: CASSLTYQETQYF. The full variable domain, rest sourced from reference TRBV5-1 and TRBJ2-5, is KAGVTQTPRYLIKTRGQQVTLSCSPISGHRSVSWYQQTPGQGLQFLFEYFSETQRNKGNFPGRFSGRQFSNSRSEMNVSTLELGDSALYLCASSLTYQETQYFGPGTRLLVL.

There are a few counts of this clone. The chain carries TRBV5-1 and TRBJ1-4; no definite D call. Germline V gene data show CDR1 as SGHRS and CDR2 as YFSETQ. This CDR3 has 16 amino acids. V was trimmed by 4 bases and J by 4 bases, leaving 17 bases between them. CDR3 region: CASSPNAISYNEKLFF. DNA for the CDR3: TGCGCCAGCAGCCCGAATGCCATATCATATAATGAAAAACTGTTTTTT.